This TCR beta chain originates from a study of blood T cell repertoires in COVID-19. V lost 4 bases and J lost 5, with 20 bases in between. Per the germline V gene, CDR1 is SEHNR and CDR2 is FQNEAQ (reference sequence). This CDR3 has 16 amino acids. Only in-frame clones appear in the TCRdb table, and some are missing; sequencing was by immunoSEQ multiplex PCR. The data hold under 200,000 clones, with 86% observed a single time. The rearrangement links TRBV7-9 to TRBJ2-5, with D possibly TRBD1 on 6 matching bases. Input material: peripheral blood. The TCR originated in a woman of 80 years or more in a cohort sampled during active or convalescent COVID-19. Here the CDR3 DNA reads TGTGCCAGCAGCTATGAGGTGGGGGCCGCTGAGGAGACCCAGTACTTC. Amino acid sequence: CASSYEVGAAEETQYF.